This T cell receptor (beta chain) was found in a study of Graves' ophthalmopathy and Graves' hyperthyroidism. CDR1 and CDR2 from the germline V gene are DFQATT and SNEGSKA (reference sequence). The CDR3 has 17 amino acids. RNA transcripts yielded amplified TCR beta CDR3 regions. The authors performed first-round RT-PCR with HTBI primers and then a second-round multiplex PCR. Using its own MiXCR run on the multiplex PCR reads, TCRdb lists one record per CDR3 protein. Of a few hundred thousand distinct CDR3 sequences listed, 21% are singletons. This clonotype was recorded a few times. A read error is possible here, since a much larger clone lies one base away.

The clonotype originates from a woman younger than 30 with stable Graves' hyperthyroidism. The source material was peripheral blood. The gene calls are TRBV20-1 and TRBJ2-5, with TRBD2 matching over 12 bases. The CDR3 nucleotides are TGCAGTGGTTCGAATCCTAGCGGGAGGGTTCGGCAAGAGACCAAGTACTTC. This codes for CSGSNPSGRVRQETKYF.